This TCR beta chain was sequenced during a study of cytomegalovirus exposure and HLA in healthy donors. As concerns this clone: Mismatch with germline at one junction end may stem from a read error.

Use of 60 Vbeta and 13 Jbeta primers characterized the PCR. Profiled with immunoSEQ multiplex PCR; TCRdb holds only in-frame clones, not every one. Of around 92,000 clones in the sample, 70% to 90% were seen once. The V gene's germline CDR1 is SGDLS and CDR2 YYNGEE. CDR3 length: 15 amino acids. The sequence was obtained from a man aged 18 to 35 in good health and CMV-seronegative. Sequencing was carried out using PBMCs. This chain uses TRBV9 with TRBJ2-7; 7 positions match TRBD1. This CDR3 is CASSAGTASSNEQYF. The CDR3 bases are TGTGCCAGCAGCGCTGGGACAGCGTCCTCCAACGAGCAGTACTTC.